The 10 T cell receptor beta chains below all came from one sample that was sequenced in a study of control samples from healthy donors and cancer patients. The data were produced by immunoSEQ multiplex PCR, yet TCRdb's version contains in-frame clones alone and is incomplete. The repertoire consists of about 53,000 clones, with around 87% occurring once and the leading ten covering 11% to 15%. The material sequenced was PBMCs. The receptors come from a man aged 55 to 70 with head and neck cancer.

This clone was recorded once. This chain uses TRBV19 with TRBJ2-5; D gene uncertain. The CDR3 is 13 amino acids. Germline CDR1 LNHDA, CDR2 SQIVND (reference sequence). V was trimmed by 5 bases and J by 5 bases, leaving 12 bases between them. CDR3 nucleotides: TGTGCCAGTAGTTCGGTCAACGGGGAGACCCAGTACTTC. It is translated as CASSSVNGETQYF. The full variable domain, completed using reference TRBV19 and TRBJ2-5, is DGGITQSPKYLFRKEGQNVTLSCEQNLNHDAMYWYRQDPGQGLRLIYYSQIVNDFQKGDIAEGYSVSREKKESFPLTVTSAQKNPTAFYLCASSSVNGETQYFGPGTRLLVL.

The CDR3 region is CAWSDRLRGQPDTQYF. The CDR3 region has the DNA TGTGCCTGGAGTGATAGATTGCGGGGACAACCAGATACGCAGTATTTT. The rearrangement joins TRBV30 to TRBJ2-3; D is perhaps TRBD1 or TRBD2 (6 bases each). CDR1 is GTSNPN, CDR2 SVGIG, per germline (reference sequence). This CDR3 has 16 residues. V was pared by 1 base and J by 4 bases, with 18 bases between.

Here the CDR3 DNA reads TGTGCCAGCAGTTTGACAGGGAATTTGGGCAATGAGCAGTTCTTC. This sequence encodes CASSLTGNLGNEQFF. The rearrangement uses TRBV27 and TRBJ2-1, with 7 bases fitting TRBD1. V lost 3 bases and J lost 6; bases outside the gene matches: 8. Germline V gene sequence: CDR1 MNHEY, CDR2 SMNVEV (reference sequence). The CDR3 loop spans 15 amino acids.

This rearrangement joins TRBV4-1 to TRBJ2-5, with TRBD1 matching 8 bases. Germline lookup yields CDR1 MGHRA and CDR2 YSYEKL. V lost 1 base to trimming and J lost 4 bases; unmatched junction nucleotides: 5. The CDR3 has 15 residues. DNA for the CDR3: TGCGCCAGCAGCCAAGTGGGCAGGGGGCGAGAGACCCAGTACTTC. It specifies CASSQVGRGRETQYF.

V is TRBV11-3 and J is TRBJ2-1, with 7 bases that match TRBD2. J lost 9 bases, V lost 6 bases, and 11 bases had no gene match. CDR3 length equals 14 residues. CDR1 is SGHNT, CDR2 YENEEA, per germline. The DNA of the CDR3 is TGTGCCAGCAGTAAAGCGGGGCTAGCTCTTGAGCAGTTCTTC. It encodes CASSKAGLALEQFF.

The V call is TRBV3-1 (or the pseudogene TRBV3-2), the J call TRBJ2-7; D remains ambiguous. The V end was cut by 4 bases, the J end by 3 bases, with 13 bases between. This CDR3 spans 14 amino acids. Germline-derived CDR1 and CDR2 are LGHDT and YNNKEL (reference sequence). The CDR3 region has the DNA TGTGCCAGCAGCCGACATATCCCGAACTACGAGCAGTACTTC. Translating it yields CASSRHIPNYEQYF.

This chain uses TRBV2 with TRBJ1-2; TRBD1 agrees at 9 bases. CDR1 and CDR2 from the germline V gene are SNHLY and FYNNEI. The length of the CDR3 is 14 residues. V lost 5 bases, J lost 7 bases, and 8 bases stayed unmatched. This CDR3 is CASSTQTGGLGYTF. CDR3 bases: TGTGCCAGCAGTACCCAAACAGGGGGCCTTGGCTACACCTTC.

This chain joins TRBV10-3 and TRBJ1-1; TRBD1 is a possible D gene (5 bases). The CDR3 loop spans 15 amino acids. Looked up from germline, CDR1 is ENHRY and CDR2 is SYGVKD. Trimming pared 8 bases from V and 1 base from J, leaving 17 bases between. In DNA form, the CDR3 reads TGTGCCATCTCGCCGGTCGCAGGGAGGAACACTGAAGCTTTCTTT. Amino acids: CAISPVAGRNTEAFF.

This chain connects TRBV6-5 to TRBJ2-7, with 13 nucleotides matching TRBD2. Germline CDR1 is MNHEY and CDR2 is SVGAGI. This CDR3 contains 16 residues. The V gene end was trimmed by 4 bases and the J gene end by 4 bases; junction bases not matched to a gene: 7. The chain's CDR3 is CASSSSRTSGGYEQYF. The CDR3 DNA reads as TGTGCCAGCAGTTCCTCGAGGACTAGCGGGGGTTACGAGCAGTACTTC.

The chain combines TRBV2 with TRBJ1-2; 7 nucleotides agree with TRBD1. Losses at the gene ends were 3 bases for V and 2 bases for J; bases not matched to a gene: 0. Germline V gives CDR1 SNHLY, CDR2 FYNNEI. This CDR3 is 13 amino acids long. The CDR3 DNA reads as TGTGCCAGCAGTGACAGGGGGAACTATGGCTACACCTTC. Its protein product is CASSDRGNYGYTF.